This T cell receptor (beta chain) was sequenced in a study of T cell responses to AZD1222 COVID-19 vaccine. Notes on the study in general: Spike-specific TCRs gained breadth and depth after people received two AZD1222 doses. White British ancestry dominated among donors, who included more females, and clonal diversity was possibly underestimated. Spike regions recognized by vaccine-associated CD4 TCRs spanned the protein, led by 160-218 and 743-854. Repertoires in all cases were sampled only once the peak T cell response had passed.

V trimming: 4 bases; J trimming: 6 bases; junction bases outside the gene matches: 3. The CDR3 has 13 residues. Germline CDR1 is MNHNY and CDR2 is SVGAGI (reference sequence). Profiling relied on immunoSEQ multiplex PCR, and the TCRdb table lists in-frame clones only, not all of them. The sample consists of about 110,000 clones, about nine tenths of them appearing once. This clone was detected only once. Its target is not known. Here the sequenced sample was peripheral blood, taken on day 0 of AZD1222 vaccination. The origin of this receptor is an adult in good health. The chain uses TRBV6-6 and TRBJ2-7, with 10 bases identical to TRBD1. The CDR3 nucleotides are TGTGCCAGCAGTTTCGGGACAGGGGCCGAGCAGTACTTC. The encoded protein is CASSFGTGAEQYF.